This T cell receptor beta chain was captured in a study of blood T cell repertoires in COVID-19. Looking at the study overall: PBMCs, B-cell-depleted T cells, or T cells were the source of the cDNA or gDNA that made up the material.

Profiling relied on immunoSEQ multiplex PCR, and the TCRdb table lists in-frame clones only, not all of them. The table lists 70,000 to 85,000 clones, 80% to 90% of them singletons. CDR3 length: 15 amino acids. Looked up from germline, CDR1 is SSHAT and CDR2 is FNYEAQ (reference sequence). The V end lost 2 bases, the J end lost 5 bases, and 15 bases lay between the germline ends. Sequenced material: peripheral blood. The clonotype comes from an elderly man with active or convalescent COVID-19. The chain is built from TRBV7-7 and TRBJ2-5; TRBD2 might be the D (6 bases). The CDR3 loop is CASSLWPRGDETQYF. For the CDR3, the DNA is TGTGCCAGCAGCTTATGGCCGCGCGGGGACGAGACCCAGTACTTC.